A single sample gave rise to the 10 T cell receptor beta chains below, sequenced in a study of glioma-infiltrating T cells. TCR alpha and beta CDR3 regions were amplified from RNA using iRepertoire nested multiplex PCR. TCRdb re-analysed the multiplex PCR reads in MiXCR, keeping a single row per CDR3 protein. The sample lists more than 350,000 distinct CDR3 sequences, 41% occurring once. The sample comprised glioma tissue, nonneoplastic brain tissue, or PBMCs (not recorded which). These receptors came from a human donor with low-grade glioma or glioblastoma, undergoing nonglioma brain surgery, or in good health (not recorded which).

This sequence joins TRBV5-4 and TRBJ2-7; no reliable D call. V was cut by 4 bases and J by 2 bases, with 13 bases left in between. The CDR3 totals 14 residues. Germline CDR1 reads SGHNT; CDR2 reads YYREEE (reference sequence). CDR3 region: CASSPPEEPYEQYF. CDR3 in DNA: TGTGCCAGCAGCCCCCCTGAGGAACCCTACGAGCAGTACTTC.

With regard to this clonotype: A much larger clone lies one base from this, so it may be a read error. The chain carries TRBV20-1 and TRBJ1-1; TRBD1 matches at 8 bases. Germline CDR1 is DFQATT and CDR2 is SNEGSKA (reference sequence). The CDR3 is 15 residues long. CDR3 nucleotide sequence: TGCAGTGGGGCGACAGGGGTCGCGGCGAACACTGAAGCTATCTTT. Translated: CSGATGVAANTEAIF.

The table lists this clonotype with a few counts. This chain uses TRBV27 with TRBJ2-7; 12 positions match TRBD2. This CDR3 has 17 residues. The germline V gene has CDR1 MNHEY and CDR2 SMNVEV (reference sequence). V lost 9 bases, J lost 3 bases, and 15 bases stayed unmatched. In nucleotides, the CDR3 is TGTGCCAGAACCTTGTGGGCTAGCGGGAGGGCCGTCTACGAGCAGTACTTC. This gives the protein CARTLWASGRAVYEQYF.

V gene TRBV12-3 or TRBV12-4 combines with J gene TRBJ1-5, with D perhaps matching TRBD1 (5 bases). V was cut by 1 base and J by 7 bases, with 14 bases left in between. The CDR3 is 15 amino acids. The chain's CDR3 is CASSLGREVGQPQHF. CDR3 sequence (DNA): TGTGCCAGCAGTTTAGGCAGGGAGGTTGGACAGCCCCAGCATTTT.

V gene TRBV15 combines with J gene TRBJ2-3; the match to TRBD2 covers 13 bases. V lost 1 base to trimming and J lost 5 bases; unmatched junction nucleotides: 9. The germline gives CDR1 LNHNV, CDR2 YYDKDF (reference sequence). The CDR3 spans 18 residues. The CDR3 reads CATSRVLAGGPSGDTQYF. The CDR3 DNA sequence: TGTGCCACCAGCAGAGTACTAGCGGGAGGGCCCAGCGGAGATACGCAGTATTTT.

This clonotype has a count of ten or more. V and J are TRBV20-1 and TRBJ1-1; no firm D call. Between the trimmed V and J ends, which lost 5 bases and 4 bases, there was a span of 17 bases. Germline-derived CDR1 and CDR2 are DFQATT and SNEGSKA (reference sequence). The CDR3 extends over 14 amino acids. The CDR3 is CSAPLGGGFTEAFF. The CDR3 DNA is TGCAGTGCTCCCCTTGGTGGTGGGTTCACTGAAGCTTTCTTT.

The chain carries TRBV20-1 and TRBJ2-1; TRBD2 agrees at 7 bases. Germline lookup yields CDR1 DFQATT and CDR2 SNEGSKA (reference sequence). CDR3 length: 16 residues. V lost 3 bases, J lost 2 bases, and 10 bases stayed unmatched. CDR3 in amino acids: CSASGGRNGPYNEQFF. DNA of the CDR3: TGCAGTGCTAGCGGGGGGAGGAATGGCCCCTACAATGAGCAGTTCTTC.

This chain connects TRBV2 to TRBJ1-2; D uncertain. CDR1 is SNHLY and CDR2 is FYNNEI in the germline V gene. Trimming removed 9 bases from V and 1 base from J, with 12 bases in between. There are 13 residues in the CDR3. CDR3 amino acids: CARNTQDNYGYTF. CDR3 DNA sequence: TGTGCCAGGAACACCCAGGATAACTATGGCTACACCTTC.

The chain has TRBV12-3 or TRBV12-4 and TRBJ2-7, with TRBD1 matching over 10 bases. This CDR3 contains 16 residues. Trimming took 5 bases from V and 2 from J; bases not matched to a gene: 9. The CDR3: CASSIGPGTGAYEQYF. The CDR3, as DNA: TGTGCCAGCAGTATAGGGCCCGGGACAGGGGCCTACGAGCAGTACTTC.

Only a few counts were recorded for this clonotype. This chain connects TRBV28 to TRBJ2-6; D uncertain. V lost 6 bases and J 0 bases, leaving 12 bases between the germline ends. This CDR3 is built from 16 residues. CDR1 and CDR2 (germline): MDHEN, SYDVKM. The CDR3, as DNA: TGTGCCAGCAGCTTAGGGCCCCCCTCTGGGGCCAACGTCCTGACTTTC. Its translation: CASSLGPPSGANVLTF.